The 10 T cell receptor beta chains below come from one sample, sequenced in a study of identical twins. TCRdb reanalysed the 5' RACE reads using MiXCR and keeps one entry per CDR3 protein. The sample contains 1.5 million to 2 million distinct CDR3 sequences, around 33% of which appear only once. Sequencing input: cord blood. These TCRs come from a newborn girl in good health.

The sample holds a few counts of this clonotype. The chain is built from TRBV11-2 and TRBJ2-7; the match to TRBD2 covers 15 bases. Germline V gene sequence: CDR1 SGHAT, CDR2 FQNNGV. This CDR3 spans 18 amino acids. V lost 4 bases to trimming and J lost 3 bases; unmatched junction nucleotides: 10. The CDR3, as DNA: TGTGCCAGCAGCTCTTACAGGACTAGCGGGGGGGTTATCTACGAGCAGTACTTC. The encoded protein is CASSSYRTSGGVIYEQYF.

This clonotype turned up a few times. This chain uses TRBV18 with TRBJ2-7, with 9 bases fitting TRBD2. V lost 5 bases to trimming and J lost 3 bases; unmatched junction nucleotides: 5. Germline V CDR1 and CDR2: KGHSH, LQKENI. CDR3 length: 14 amino acids. CDR3 sequence: CASSGPSGIYEQYF. The DNA of the CDR3 is TGTGCCAGCTCAGGCCCTAGCGGGATCTACGAGCAGTACTTC.

This clonotype was observed a handful of times. This sequence joins TRBV9 and TRBJ2-7, with 10 bases that match TRBD1. The CDR3 runs 15 residues. J was trimmed by 2 bases and V by 4 bases; bases with no gene match: 6. Germline V gene data show CDR1 as SGDLS and CDR2 as YYNGEE. The chain's CDR3 is CASSPEGTGAYEQYF. CDR3 nucleotide sequence: TGTGCCAGCAGCCCCGAGGGGACAGGGGCCTACGAGCAGTACTTC. Full variable domain (outside the CDR3, taken from reference TRBV9 and TRBJ2-7): DSGVTQTPKHLITATGQRVTLRCSPRSGDLSVYWYQQSLDQGLQFLIQYYNGEERAKGNILERFSAQQFPDLHSELNLSSLELGDSALYFCASSPEGTGAYEQYFGPGTRLTVT.

The CDR3 sequence: CASSQPFSTDTQYF. The DNA for the CDR3 is TGTGCCAGCAGCCAACCCTTCTCCACAGATACGCAGTATTTT. The rearrangement uses TRBV14 and TRBJ2-3, with no clear D. CDR3 size: 14 residues. CDR1 is SGHDN, CDR2 FVKESK, per germline. Trimming shortened V by 2 bases and J by 2 bases, and 8 bases separated the two germline ends.

This clonotype was observed a few times. The chain carries TRBV5-1 and TRBJ1-1, with 11 bases lining up with TRBD1. J was trimmed by 6 bases and V by 1 base; bases with no gene match: 5. The germline CDR1 and CDR2 sequences are SGHRS and YFSETQ. The CDR3 contains 15 residues. The CDR3 spells CASSLKGQGVSEAFF. CDR3 coding DNA: TGCGCCAGCAGCTTGAAGGGACAGGGGGTCTCTGAAGCTTTCTTT.

This clonotype showed up many times. The chain carries TRBV20-1 and TRBJ1-2; D is unclear. The germline CDR1 and CDR2 sequences are DFQATT and SNEGSKA (reference sequence). V dropped 2 bases and J dropped 0 bases, with 4 bases sitting between them. This CDR3 contains 12 residues. CDR3 in DNA: TGCAGTGCTAGATCTTCTAACTATGGCTACACCTTC. Protein: CSARSSNYGYTF.

The chain recombines TRBV6-1 with TRBJ2-1; D gene uncertain. V lost 7 bases and J lost 8, with 9 bases in between. The germline gives CDR1 MNHNS, CDR2 SASEGT. The CDR3 totals 11 residues. DNA of the CDR3: TGTGCCAGCATGCGGTTATATGAGCAGTTCTTC. As protein: CASMRLYEQFF.

J is TRBJ2-1 and V is TRBV5-1; perhaps TRBD2 as D (5 bases). Judging by the DNA end, TRBJ2-7 fits better; the J call may be wrong. The CDR3 has 13 amino acids. CDR1 and CDR2 (germline): SGHRS, YFSETQ. CDR3: CASSNGLNNEQYF. The CDR3 nucleotides are TGCGCCAGCAGCAACGGACTCAACAATGAGCAGTACTTC.

This clonotype has a count of ten or more. J is TRBJ1-2 and V is TRBV5-5; D is possibly TRBD1 (6 bases). V was shortened by 4 bases and J by 0 bases, with 10 bases between the two germline ends. The CDR3 is made up of 14 amino acids. Germline-derived CDR1 and CDR2 are SGHKS and YYEKEE (reference sequence). Here the CDR3 DNA reads TGTGCCAGCAGCCGACGGACAGCTAACTATGGCTACACCTTC. It is translated as CASSRRTANYGYTF.

This clonotype was counted at least ten times. This chain joins TRBV11-2 and TRBJ1-2; 7 nucleotides match TRBD1. The CDR3 totals 14 residues. With V trimmed by 4 bases and J by 8 bases, 10 bases remained unmatched. Germline loops: CDR1 SGHAT, CDR2 FQNNGV. This chain's CDR3 is CASSSRTGRRGYTF. CDR3 nucleotides: TGTGCCAGCAGCTCCCGGACAGGTCGTAGGGGCTACACCTTC.